These 18 T cell receptor beta chains share one sample of origin, sequenced in a study of yellow fever vaccine responses in identical twins. TCRdb recomputed calls from the RT-PCR reads with MiXCR, one row per CDR3 protein. The sample consists of about 1,700 distinct CDR3 sequences, around 90% of them appearing once. This specimen consisted of T cells from blood (PBMCs), unsorted or a sorted subset (not recorded which), obtained before or after yellow fever vaccination (not recorded which). The receptors come from a woman between 18 and 30 years old who received the yellow fever vaccine.

The genes are TRBV5-1 and TRBJ1-1, with 8 bases matching TRBD1. Germline V gene data show CDR1 as SGHRS and CDR2 as YFSETQ. Trimming cost V 4 bases and J 5 bases; bases outside gene matches: 13. CDR3 length: 16 amino acids. This chain's CDR3 is CASSDRTGRGRTEAFF. For the CDR3, the DNA is TGCGCCAGCAGCGATAGGACAGGGAGGGGGAGGACTGAAGCTTTCTTT.

The chain is built from TRBV11-2 and TRBJ1-6; D is undetermined. The CDR3 length is 13 residues. Germline-derived CDR1 and CDR2 are SGHAT and FQNNGV. V lost 1 base and J lost 8, with 6 bases in between. CDR3 coding DNA: TGTGCCAGCAGCTTAGTCGGGGATTCACCCCTCCACTTT. This gives the protein CASSLVGDSPLHF.

In DNA, the CDR3 is TGTGCCAGCAGCTTAGAGTTTAGCACAGATACGCAGTATTTT. It yields the protein CASSLEFSTDTQYF. The chain is built from TRBV11-3 and TRBJ2-3; the D is unclear. The CDR3 length is 14 residues. Germline values: CDR1 SGHNT, CDR2 YENEEA. V was shortened by 0 bases and J by 0 bases, with 4 bases between the two germline ends.

This clonotype occurred a few times. The rearrangement links TRBV4-1 to TRBJ2-7; TRBD2 matches at 8 bases. CDR1 is MGHRA, CDR2 YSYEKL, per germline. With 5 bases clipped from V and 2 bases from J, the junction kept 5 bases outside the gene matches. CDR3 size: 14 residues. The CDR3 loop is CASSDRGGAYEQYF. The CDR3 bases are TGCGCCAGCAGCGACCGGGGGGGGGCCTACGAGCAGTACTTC.

Regarding this clonotype: At one end, the junction sequence differs from germline, possibly due to a read error. The chain has TRBV7-7 and TRBJ2-2; 7 nucleotides line up with TRBD2. Germline V gene data show CDR1 as SSHAT and CDR2 as FNYEAQ (reference sequence). This CDR3 comprises 17 residues. The CDR3, as DNA: TGTGCTAGCAGCTCCCTTTCAGGGAGGGGAAACACCGGGGAGCTGTTTTTT. Amino acid sequence: CASSSLSGRGNTGELFF.

The chain recombines TRBV29-1 with TRBJ2-7; D is uncertain. Looked up from germline, CDR1 is SQVTM and CDR2 is ANQGSEA. CDR3 length: 13 residues. Trimming pared 4 bases from V and 6 bases from J, leaving 16 bases between. This chain's CDR3 is CSVADVGSAEQYF. CDR3 nucleotide sequence: TGCAGCGTTGCCGACGTGGGGTCTGCCGAGCAGTACTTC.

This chain uses TRBV20-1 with TRBJ1-6; no reliable D call. The CDR3 spans 15 residues. With 4 bases removed from V and 6 bases from J, the gap between germline ends came to 16 bases. Germline V gene lookup returns CDR1 DFQATT and CDR2 SNEGSKA (reference sequence). The DNA of the CDR3 is TGCAGTGCTACCAAGACGGGAGGCACTAATTCACCCCTCCACTTT. This gives the protein CSATKTGGTNSPLHF.

This chain connects TRBV6-5 to TRBJ1-1; TRBD1 is a possible D gene (5 bases). The CDR3 extends over 17 amino acids. CDR1 is MNHEY and CDR2 is SVGAGI in the germline V gene. V was cut by 2 bases and J by 0 bases, with 16 bases left in between. As DNA, the CDR3 is TGTGCCAGCAGTTACGCAGGGCAAGGGGTTCTGAACACTGAAGCTTTCTTT. Protein: CASSYAGQGVLNTEAFF.

DNA of the CDR3: TGTGCCAGCAGCCCTTACAGGGGAGGCACCGGGGAGCTGTTTTTT. Amino acid sequence: CASSPYRGGTGELFF. The chain uses TRBV11-1 and TRBJ2-2; perhaps TRBD1 as D (7 bases). Germline values: CDR1 SGHAT, CDR2 FQDESV (reference sequence). The CDR3 runs 15 residues. The V and J ends lost 5 bases and 4 bases respectively, with 14 bases between them.

This clonotype was seen a few times. The genes are TRBV20-1 and TRBJ2-4, with D perhaps given as TRBD1 or TRBD2 (5 bases each). This CDR3 region has 13 residues. Trimming took 5 bases from V and 1 from J, leaving 9 bases between them. CDR1 is DFQATT and CDR2 is SNEGSKA in the germline V gene (reference sequence). For the CDR3, the DNA is TGCAGTGCTGGCTGGGACGCCAAAAACATTCAGTACTTC. Amino acid sequence: CSAGWDAKNIQYF.

The V gene is TRBV24-1, the J gene TRBJ2-2; D is possibly TRBD1 (5 bases). The CDR3 consists of 15 residues. V dropped 6 bases and J dropped 7 bases, with 17 bases sitting between them. From germline, CDR1 is KGHDR and CDR2 SFDVKD. The chain's CDR3 is CATSNPDIQHGELFF. CDR3 coding DNA: TGTGCCACCAGTAATCCGGACATCCAACACGGGGAGCTGTTTTTT.

This chain links TRBV15 with TRBJ1-1, with D tentatively TRBD1 (5 bases). This CDR3 has 14 amino acids. Germline CDR1 and CDR2: LNHNV and YYDKDF (reference sequence). Trimming pared 4 bases from V and 4 bases from J, leaving 13 bases between. For the CDR3, the DNA is TGTGCCACCAGCACTCAGACAGACCTCACTGAAGCTTTCTTT. This gives the protein CATSTQTDLTEAFF.

This chain uses TRBV7-1 with TRBJ1-2; TRBD1 might be the D (5 bases). TRBV7-1 is an ORF, and what it does is uncertain. The CDR3 has 17 residues. The V end lost 2 bases, the J end lost 5 bases, and 21 bases lay between the germline ends. The CDR3 DNA is TGTGCCAGCAGCTCAAATATCGGGGGGTTCCAGACTTATGGCTACACCTTC. Translating it yields CASSSNIGGFQTYGYTF.

The chain combines TRBV13 with TRBJ1-6, with 7 bases matching TRBD1. Germline loops: CDR1 PRHDT, CDR2 FYEKMQ (reference sequence). The V gene end was trimmed by 5 bases and the J gene end by 9 bases; junction bases not matched to a gene: 13. The CDR3 loop spans 16 amino acids. The CDR3 reads CASSPSGLDRPSPLHF. CDR3 DNA sequence: TGTGCCAGCAGCCCCTCTGGGCTGGACAGGCCTTCACCCCTCCACTTT.

This rearrangement joins TRBV5-1 to TRBJ1-3; D is uncertain. CDR1 and CDR2 from the germline V gene are SGHRS and YFSETQ. The germline V and J ends were trimmed by 6 bases and 0 bases, with 10 bases remaining between them. CDR3 size: 14 residues. CDR3 sequence (DNA): TGCGCCAGCAAACCACAGAACTCTGGAAACACCATATATTTT. Translation: CASKPQNSGNTIYF.

The chain links TRBV7-2 to TRBJ2-1, with a tentative D call TRBD1 (5 bases). Germline-derived CDR1 and CDR2 are SGHTA and FQGNSA. Trimming shortened V by 0 bases and J by 5 bases, and 11 bases separated the two germline ends. The CDR3 sequence is 15 residues long. Written as DNA, the CDR3 is TGTGCCAGCAGCTTAGCCAGGGTCGTAGACAATGAGCAGTTCTTC. It specifies CASSLARVVDNEQFF.

The chain couples TRBV11-3 to TRBJ1-5; possible D gene TRBD1, 5 bases. Trimming shortened V by 1 base and J by 3 bases, and 7 bases separated the two germline ends. The CDR3 has 14 residues. Germline assignment: CDR1 SGHNT and CDR2 YENEEA. In DNA form, the CDR3 reads TGTGCCAGCAGCTTAGGAGGGACCAATCAGCCCCAGCATTTT. As protein: CASSLGGTNQPQHF.

The chain combines TRBV6-2 or TRBV6-3 with TRBJ2-1; the D gene is possibly TRBD1 (5 bases). Germline V gene sequence: CDR1 MNHEY, CDR2 SVGEGT. This CDR3 region has 16 residues. Trimming stripped 2 bases from V and 2 bases from J, with 13 bases between. The CDR3 sequence: CASSYGAEPTYNEQFF. For the CDR3, the DNA is TGTGCCAGCAGTTACGGGGCGGAACCAACCTACAATGAGCAGTTCTTC.